These 19 T cell receptor beta chains originate from one sample sequenced in a study of cytomegalovirus exposure and HLA in healthy donors. A multiplex PCR was run with 60 Vbeta primers and 13 Jbeta primers. Clones were read by immunoSEQ multiplex PCR, and TCRdb kept only the in-frame ones, dropping some. Counted here are some 170,000 clones, roughly four fifths occurring once; the ten biggest clones make up approximately 2.1%. Sequencing was performed on PBMCs. All receptors derive from a young woman in good health and CMV-seronegative.

The chain joins TRBV6-1 to TRBJ2-7; 7 bases are a match to TRBD2. CDR3 length: 18 amino acids. V gave up 1 base and J gave up 3 bases; unmatched junction bases: 15. The germline V gene has CDR1 MNHNS and CDR2 SASEGT. DNA of the CDR3: TGTGCCAGCAGTGAAGGACTAGTGGGGGGACTAAACTTCTACGAGCAGTACTTC. Translation: CASSEGLVGGLNFYEQYF.

The chain employs TRBV5-1 and TRBJ2-1; 8 nucleotides align to TRBD2. The germline V gene has CDR1 SGHRS and CDR2 YFSETQ. This CDR3 contains 14 residues. Germline trimming cut 4 bases from V and 1 base from J; bases unmatched to any gene: 1. CDR3 nucleotide sequence: TGCGCCAGCAGCGCGGGAGGTTCCTACAATGAGCAGTTCTTC. It encodes CASSAGGSYNEQFF.

The rearrangement links TRBV6-5 to TRBJ2-7, with TRBD2 identical over 10 bases. The CDR3 covers 14 residues. The junction had 5 bases not matched to a gene; V was cut back by 5 bases and J by 4 bases. Per germline, CDR1 MNHEY and CDR2 SVGAGI. CDR3 sequence: CASSTSGVRYEQYF. The DNA of the CDR3 is TGTGCCAGCAGTACTAGCGGGGTAAGGTACGAGCAGTACTTC.

The chain carries TRBV6-6 and TRBJ2-7; 9 bases are a match to TRBD1. The CDR3 consists of 15 residues. Trimming took 7 bases from V and 3 from J; bases not matched to a gene: 10. Germline V gives CDR1 MNHNY, CDR2 SVGAGI (reference sequence). CDR3: CASKSPGQGLYEQYF. DNA for the CDR3: TGTGCCAGCAAGAGTCCGGGACAGGGACTCTACGAGCAGTACTTC.

The DNA for the CDR3 is TGTGCCAGCAGCCCGGGACAGGGGGCCTACGAGCAGTACTTC. This codes for CASSPGQGAYEQYF. The gene calls are TRBV5-6 and TRBJ2-5; TRBD1 matches 11 bases. The J call is uncertain, as TRBJ2-7 better fits the DNA end. Germline CDR1 is SGHDT and CDR2 is YYEEEE. The CDR3 covers 14 residues.

The chain employs TRBV4-1 and TRBJ1-5; no clear D. Trimming cost V 0 bases and J 4 bases, with 10 bases left between them. This CDR3 comprises 15 residues. Germline V gives CDR1 MGHRA, CDR2 YSYEKL. The CDR3 loop reads CASSQEEHRNQPQHF. The CDR3 DNA follows: TGCGCCAGCAGCCAAGAAGAGCACAGAAATCAGCCCCAGCATTTT.

This clone was observed a handful of times. The junction and the germline gene differ at one end; a read error may be behind it. The chain carries TRBV7-9 and TRBJ2-7; a weak D match, TRBD1 (5 bases). In germline, CDR1 is SEHNR, CDR2 FQNEAQ (reference sequence). This CDR3 comprises 13 residues. CDR3 bases: TGTTCCAGCTGTTGTAAGGACACCTACGAGCAGTACTTC. Translated: CSSCCKDTYEQYF. Full variable domain (remainder filled in from reference TRBV7-9 and TRBJ2-7): DTGVSQNPRHKITKRGQNVTFRCDPISEHNRLYWYRQTLGQGPEFLTYFQNEAQLEKSRLLSDRFSAERPKGSFSTLEIQRTEQGDSAMYLCSSCCKDTYEQYFGPGTRLTVT.

The chain carries TRBV6-5 and TRBJ2-7, with a possible D match to TRBD2 (5 bases). The CDR3 runs to 15 residues. With 5 bases removed from V and 6 bases from J, the gap between germline ends came to 20 bases. Germline assignment: CDR1 MNHEY and CDR2 SVGAGI. This chain's CDR3 is CASSRTTGFFSEQYF. The CDR3 nucleotides are TGTGCCAGCAGTCGGACGACGGGGTTTTTTTCCGAGCAGTACTTC.

This clone was observed a few times. The chain joins TRBV28 to TRBJ2-1; 7 bases are shared with TRBD2. CDR3 length equals 14 residues. V was clipped by 4 bases and J by 5 bases; unmatched bases: 5. Per the germline V gene, CDR1 is MDHEN and CDR2 is SYDVKM. The CDR3 DNA reads TGTGCCAGCAGTTCAGGACTAGACAACAATGAGCAGTTCTTC. Its translation: CASSSGLDNNEQFF.

The rearrangement links TRBV29-1 to TRBJ2-7, with a weak D call TRBD1 (5 bases). V lost 3 bases and J 2 bases, leaving 11 bases between the germline ends. This CDR3 comprises 13 residues. Germline lookup yields CDR1 SQVTM and CDR2 ANQGSEA. The CDR3 region is CSVEGQAPYEQYF. DNA for the CDR3: TGCAGCGTTGAGGGGCAGGCGCCCTACGAGCAGTACTTC.

The chain links TRBV18 to TRBJ2-7; 8 bases line up with TRBD1. V was pared by 3 bases and J by 2 bases, with 6 bases of the junction left unmatched. The CDR3 runs to 15 residues. Germline V CDR1 and CDR2: KGHSH, LQKENI. The CDR3 DNA follows: TGTGCCAGCTCACCCCGGGACAGGCCTCCCTACGAGCAGTACTTC. Translation gives CASSPRDRPPYEQYF.

J is TRBJ1-5 and V is TRBV4-1; 9 bases are shared with TRBD1. Trimming cost V 2 bases and J 1 base; bases outside gene matches: 12. The CDR3 contains 19 residues. Germline lookup yields CDR1 MGHRA and CDR2 YSYEKL. CDR3 in amino acids: CASSQRLTPGTGSNQPQHF. In DNA form, the CDR3 reads TGCGCCAGCAGCCAAAGACTGACCCCCGGGACAGGGAGCAATCAGCCCCAGCATTTT.

This chain links TRBV6-6 with TRBJ2-5, with 11 bases fitting TRBD1. The ends lost 5 bases at V and 2 bases at J; junction bases unmatched: 4. The CDR3 length is 15 residues. CDR1 is MNHNY, CDR2 SVGAGI, per germline (reference sequence). CDR3 sequence reads: CASSKDRGQQETQYF. The CDR3 region has the DNA TGTGCCAGCAGTAAGGACAGGGGGCAACAAGAGACCCAGTACTTC.

V is TRBV11-2 and J is TRBJ2-2; 8 nucleotides line up with TRBD2. Germline V CDR1 and CDR2: SGHAT, FQNNGV. The J segment lost 5 bases and the V segment lost 1 base, leaving 9 bases of the junction unmatched. The CDR3 spans 17 residues. The CDR3 loop reads CASSLGTGGLRTGELFF. The CDR3 nucleotides are TGTGCCAGCAGCTTAGGCACGGGAGGGCTACGTACCGGGGAGCTGTTTTTT. Complete variable domain (other parts from reference TRBV11-2 and TRBJ2-2): EAGVAQSPRYKIIEKRQSVAFWCNPISGHATLYWYQQILGQGPKLLIQFQNNGVVDDSQLPKDRFSAERLKGVDSTLKIQPAKLEDSAVYLCASSLGTGGLRTGELFFGEGSRLTVL.

The chain joins TRBV11-1 to TRBJ2-3; D call uncertain. The CDR3 extends over 17 amino acids. The V end was cut by 4 bases, the J end by 0 bases, with 17 bases between. Germline V gene data show CDR1 as SGHAT and CDR2 as FQDESV (reference sequence). For the CDR3, the DNA is TGTGCCAGCAGCTCGCGTCTTCCTAGGAATAGCACAGATACGCAGTATTTT. It yields the protein CASSSRLPRNSTDTQYF.

This clone was counted only a few times. The chain is built from TRBV7-9 and TRBJ1-6, with 7 bases fitting TRBD1. This CDR3 is 14 amino acids long. J lost 5 bases, V lost 4 bases, and 2 bases had no gene match. In germline, CDR1 is SEHNR, CDR2 FQNEAQ (reference sequence). The CDR3 is CASSSGQNNSPLHF. CDR3 in DNA: TGTGCCAGCAGCTCGGGACAGAATAATTCACCCCTCCACTTT.

This sequence joins TRBV5-1 and TRBJ2-1; a possible D gene is TRBD2 (5 bases). With 0 bases removed from V and 4 bases from J, the gap between germline ends came to 14 bases. There are 16 residues in the CDR3. Germline V lookup: CDR1 SGHRS, CDR2 YFSETQ. For the CDR3, the DNA is TGCGCCAGCAGCTTGGCCGGGGATAGCCCGTACAATGAGCAGTTCTTC. It specifies CASSLAGDSPYNEQFF.

CDR3 region: CASSDPTGVEFF. The DNA for the CDR3 is TGTGCCAGCAGTGACCCGACAGGGGTTGAGTTCTTC. V and J are TRBV6-6 and TRBJ2-1; TRBD1 matches 8 bases. Unmatched junction bases numbered 8, after V lost 5 bases and J lost 14 bases. The CDR3 sequence is 12 residues long. Germline V gives CDR1 MNHNY, CDR2 SVGAGI (reference sequence).

The chain employs TRBV7-9 and TRBJ2-2; D may be TRBD2 (6 bases). The CDR3 consists of 18 residues. Trimming pared 4 bases from V and 0 bases from J, leaving 18 bases between. In germline, CDR1 is SEHNR, CDR2 FQNEAQ (reference sequence). Written as DNA, the CDR3 is TGTGCCAGCAGCTCCCCCCAAGGAGCGGGCGCGAACACCGGGGAGCTGTTTTTT. It codes for CASSSPQGAGANTGELFF.